Listed below are T cell receptor beta chains from one sample, sequenced in a study of blood T cell repertoires in COVID-19. Sequencing was performed with immunoSEQ multiplex PCR; in TCRdb, only in-frame clones are kept and a portion is missing. The table lists 330,000 or so clones, roughly 89% of them singletons. The sample taken for sequencing was peripheral blood. These receptors originate from an older woman with COVID-19, enrolled during active disease. Each CDR3 is given with its conserved first and last residue. Fields, in order: J gene, D gene, CDR3 length, clone size, V gene, CDR3 DNA, CDR3 protein. A D gene is named only where the DNA matches it firmly. Expanded clones are given a class, and other clones once, few, many or no size at all.

TRBJ1-4 TRBD1 15 NA TRBV7-2 TGTGCCAGCAGCTCCGAGGGACAGCTTAATGAAAAACTGTTTTTT CASSSEGQLNEKLFF
TRBJ2-3 TRBD2 16 NA TRBV6-2/TRBV6-3 TGTGCCAGCAGTTACCGACTAGCGGGAGTCACAGATACGCAGTATTTT CASSYRLAGVTDTQYF
TRBJ2-7 NA 13 NA TRBV19 TGTGCCACTCGCGCCGATCAGGGCAAGGAGCAGTACTTC CATRADQGKEQYF
TRBJ2-7 NA 12 NA TRBV18 TGTGCCAGCTCACCACTACAGGGCGAGCAGTACTTC CASSPLQGEQYF
TRBJ2-1 TRBD2 14 NA TRBV19 TGTGCCAGTACCCCGGGGGGATCCTACAATGAGCAGTTCTTC CASTPGGSYNEQFF
TRBJ1-6 NA 16 NA TRBV19 TGTGCCAGTCAAAAAGGCCCTAGCTCCTATAATTCACCCCTCCACTTT CASQKGPSSYNSPLHF
TRBJ1-5 TRBD1 17 NA TRBV19 TGTGCCAGTAGGGGAAACCGGGACAGGGAGATGAATCAGCCCCAGCATTTT CASRGNRDREMNQPQHF
TRBJ2-5 NA 14 once TRBV5-1 TGCGCCAGCAGCTTGGCCACAGCCCAAGAGACCCAGTACTTC CASSLATAQETQYF
TRBJ2-7 TRBD2 14 NA TRBV5-4 TGTGCCAGCAGCCTCGGGAGGGGGTCCTACGAGCAGTACTTC CASSLGRGSYEQYF
TRBJ2-1 TRBD1 15 NA TRBV6-4 TGTGCCAGCAGTCGTGAACAGGGGGCTGGGAATGAGCAGTTCTTC CASSREQGAGNEQFF
TRBJ2-2 NA 14 NA TRBV5-1 TGCGCCAGCAGCCCCGACACGTACACCGGGGAGCTGTTTTTT CASSPDTYTGELFF
TRBJ1-2 NA 13 NA TRBV12-3/TRBV12-4 TGTGCCAGCACCTTAATAGGGGGTAGTGGCTACACCTTC CASTLIGGSGYTF
TRBJ1-1 NA 16 NA TRBV5-1 TGCGCCAGCAGCAACGGGACAAATATAGGAGACACTGAAGCTTTCTTT CASSNGTNIGDTEAFF
TRBJ1-1 NA 17 NA TRBV7-9 TGTGCCAGCAGCACCGAATTGCGGTACCTCATGAACACTGAAGCTTTCTTT CASSTELRYLMNTEAFF
TRBJ1-2 TRBD1 12 NA TRBV29-1 TGCAGCGCCTGGACAGGGGCTTATGGCTACACCTTC CSAWTGAYGYTF
TRBJ2-1 NA 13 NA TRBV28 TGTGCCAGCGTCCCACCAAAACGCGATGAGCAGTTCTTC CASVPPKRDEQFF
TRBJ1-2 NA 13 NA TRBV28 TGTGCCAGCAGTTTACCGACGGTTAGCGGCTACACCTTC CASSLPTVSGYTF
TRBJ1-2 NA 14 few TRBV9 TGTGCCAGCAGCCCAACAGACAGGCCCACTGGCTACACCTTC CASSPTDRPTGYTF
TRBJ1-1 NA 13 NA TRBV4-1 TGCGCCAGCAGCCGACAGTTGAACACTGAAGCTTTCTTT CASSRQLNTEAFF
TRBJ2-5 NA 14 few TRBV6-5 TGTGCCAGCAGTTTCGGGGGATCAAAAGAGACCCAGTACTTC CASSFGGSKETQYF
TRBJ2-1 NA 14 NA TRBV11-3 TGTGCCAGCAGCGCTAGGGCAGGGGTCAATGAGCAGTTCTTC CASSARAGVNEQFF
TRBJ2-3 TRBD2 13 NA TRBV29-1 TGCAGCGTGGGGACTAGCGGCACAGATACGCAGTATTTT CSVGTSGTDTQYF
TRBJ2-3 NA 16 once TRBV27 TGTGCCAGCAGTCCTGATACTCGGACTAGCACAGATACGCAGTATTTT CASSPDTRTSTDTQYF
TRBJ2-7 TRBD2 16 NA TRBV3-1/TRBV3-2 TGTGCCAGCAGCCGGGGGACTAGCGGGCCCACCTACGAGCAGTACTTC CASSRGTSGPTYEQYF
TRBJ2-3 NA 15 NA TRBV4-1 TGCGCCAGCGGCTCCGGGGATACTAGCACAGATACGCAGTATTTT CASGSGDTSTDTQYF
TRBJ1-2 TRBD1 13 NA TRBV12-3/TRBV12-4 TGTGCCAGCAGGTTGACAGGGTTCCCTGGCTACACCTTC CASRLTGFPGYTF
TRBJ1-6 TRBD1 14 NA TRBV5-4 TGTGCCAGCAGTTTGGACAGGGATAATTCACCCCTCCACTTT CASSLDRDNSPLHF
TRBJ2-3 NA 16 NA TRBV3-1/TRBV3-2 TGTGCCAGCAGCCAAGTGAGGATCCCTAGCACAGATACGCAGTATTTT CASSQVRIPSTDTQYF
TRBJ2-1 NA 14 few TRBV5-1 TGCGCCAGCAGCTTGGCCGCAGGGACAAAAGAGCAGTTCTTC CASSLAAGTKEQFF
TRBJ1-2 NA 13 NA TRBV10-1 TGCGCCAGCAGTGAGCTCAGAATGTCTGGCTACACCTTC CASSELRMSGYTF
TRBJ1-4 NA 16 NA TRBV7-9 TGTGCCAGCAGCAAGCGGGGGATTCCAACTAATGAAAAACTGTTTTTT CASSKRGIPTNEKLFF
TRBJ1-4 NA 14 NA TRBV2 TGTGCCAGCAGGACGACTGTGGTTAATGAAAAACTGTTTTTT CASRTTVVNEKLFF
TRBJ2-1 NA 15 NA TRBV7-6 TGTGCCAGCAGTGTAGGGGTAATCTCCTACAATGAGCAGTTCTTC CASSVGVISYNEQFF
TRBJ1-1 NA 14 NA TRBV6-5 TGTGCCAGCAACCTACAGGGAAGGAACACTGAAGCTTTCTTT CASNLQGRNTEAFF
TRBJ1-1 TRBD1 14 once TRBV5-1 TGCGCCAGCAGCTTGAGGGGGCTGAACACTGAAGCTTTCTTT CASSLRGLNTEAFF
TRBJ2-5 NA 15 once TRBV11-2 TGTGCCAGCAGCGCCCTGAGGTCGGGGGGCGCAGGAATGTACTTC CASSALRSGGAGMYF
TRBJ2-1 TRBD2 17 NA TRBV5-1 TGCGCCAGCAGCTTCTTGCACACTAGCGGGGGGGCCAATGAGCAGTTCTTC CASSFLHTSGGANEQFF
TRBJ1-2 TRBD1 16 once TRBV18 TGTGCCAGCTCATCCCTAACCCGACAGGGAAAAGATGGCTACACCTTC CASSSLTRQGKDGYTF
TRBJ1-1 TRBD1 12 NA TRBV4-1 TGCGCCAGCAGCCACCGGACAGGTGAAGCTTTCTTT CASSHRTGEAFF
TRBJ2-5 TRBD2 14 NA TRBV7-9 TGTGCCAGCAGCTTTGTGGGGGAGGGAGAGACCCAGTACTTC CASSFVGEGETQYF
TRBJ1-5 NA 14 few TRBV10-3 TGTGCCATCAGTGAGCGGACACAGGGACAGCCCCAGCATTTT CAISERTQGQPQHF
TRBJ2-5 TRBD2 15 NA TRBV5-1 TGCGCCAGCAGACGACTAGCGGGATACCAAGAGACCCAGTACTTC CASRRLAGYQETQYF
TRBJ1-1 NA 14 NA TRBV6-2/TRBV6-3 TGTGCCAGCAGTTACTTGACAGAGAACACTGAAGCTTTCTTT CASSYLTENTEAFF
TRBJ1-2 TRBD1 13 NA TRBV5-1 TGCGCCAGCAGAGGGGGCTTAAACTATGGCTACACCTTC CASRGGLNYGYTF
TRBJ1-1 NA 10 NA TRBV29-1 TGCAGCGTTTCTCACAGAGAAGCTTTCTTT CSVSHREAFF
TRBJ1-6 TRBD1 15 NA TRBV6-5 TGTGCCAGCAGTTTACGGGACAGGGTGAATTCACCCCTCCACTTT CASSLRDRVNSPLHF
TRBJ1-5 NA 16 NA TRBV6-1 TGTGCCAGCAGTCAAGGGGGAGGGTATAGCAATCAGCCCCAGCATTTT CASSQGGGYSNQPQHF
TRBJ2-5 TRBD1 12 NA TRBV7-2 TGTGCCAGCACCCAGGACAGGGGGGACCAGTACTTC CASTQDRGDQYF
TRBJ1-2 TRBD1 13 NA TRBV12-3/TRBV12-4 TGTGCCAGCAGTCCGAACAGGGGATCTGGCTACACCTTC CASSPNRGSGYTF
TRBJ2-1 NA 14 NA TRBV2 TGTGCCAGCAGTGAATCGAAGCCTTACAATGAGCAGTTCTTC CASSESKPYNEQFF
TRBJ2-2 NA 15 NA TRBV21-1 TGTGCCAGCAGCAAAGGGGACAGGGTCACCGGGGAGCTGTTTTTT CASSKGDRVTGELFF